This paragraph covers one T cell receptor beta chain sequence. It has no known antigen specificity. Nothing much larger sits one base from this clone, and base qualities are not available. Inclusive of the bounding cysteine and phenylalanine, the CDR3 is 16 residues long. Left in the record is the CDR3 DNA by itself, 48 bases read in frame from the first base. Trimming at the junction amounts to 1 base on V and 6 bases on J, and the germline ends lie 16 bases apart. The germline V gene sets CDR1 to MNHEY and CDR2 to SVGAGI. These data come from a study of control samples from healthy donors and cancer patients (dated by TCRdb to about 2020). Library construction relied on the immunoSEQ multiplex PCR assay. TCRdb stores this immuneACCESS table with in-frame sequences only. Part of the clones is absent; in the studies checked, under half of the shortfall reflects unresolved V genes, and no reason is known for the rest. The sample profile shows 130,000 or so clones; about 95% of them were found once. Of the sample, around 14% is held by the ten largest clones.

The sequenced material came from PBMCs. The sequence was obtained from a man in his sixties with colorectal cancer. The chain joins TRBV6-5 to TRBJ2-1; possibly the D gene is TRBD2, per 6 matching bases. The CDR3 sequence is CASSYYLGGTANEQFF. The sequence in DNA is TGTGCCAGCAGTTACTACCTGGGCGGGACCGCCAATGAGCAGTTCTTC.